This TCR beta chain was captured by sequencing in a study of T cells in Graves' hyperthyroidism and ophthalmopathy. Broader study findings: Blood also held most thyroid clonotypes expanded beyond 0.001.

Recently diagnosed hyperthyroidism of less than 2 months' duration affected patients aged 18 to 65. Reasons for excluding patients were uncontrolled infection, other autoimmune disease, pregnancy or lactation. RNA transcripts yielded amplified TCR beta CDR3 regions. A first-round RT-PCR of the TCR CDR3 used the HTBI primer set. TCRdb recomputed calls from the multiplex PCR reads with MiXCR, one row per CDR3 protein. The sample contains hundreds of thousands of distinct CDR3 sequences, 11% to 15% of which appear only once. The germline gives CDR1 MNHEY, CDR2 SMNVEV (reference sequence). The junction had 4 bases not matched to a gene; V was cut back by 2 bases and J by 2 bases. The CDR3 has 17 residues. Of note for this clonotype: Its antigen is as yet unknown.

The clonotype comes from a woman between 35 and 50 years old with Graves' hyperthyroidism. This chain connects TRBV27 to TRBJ2-1; 12 nucleotides match TRBD2. Material for sequencing was blood. CDR3 region: CASSLLASGRAYNEQFF. The CDR3 DNA reads TGTGCCAGCAGTTTACTGGCTAGCGGGAGGGCCTACAATGAGCAGTTCTTC.